A selection of T cell receptor beta chains follows, all from one sample in a study of blood T cell repertoires in COVID-19. Measured with immunoSEQ multiplex PCR; TCRdb has only the in-frame clones, and not every one. The sample has approximately 47,000 clones, around 86% seen once; the top ten hold 2% to 2.5%. The sequencing input was peripheral blood. The receptors originated from a woman aged 55-75 years with acute or convalescent COVID-19. The CDR3 runs from the conserved cysteine through the conserved F or W. The order of the fields is J gene, clone size, D gene, V gene, CDR3 protein, CDR3 DNA. A D gene is named only where the DNA matches it firmly. Size is stated for part of the rows, as once, few or many counts, or as a class when the clone is expanded.

>TRBJ1-5|NA|TRBD1|TRBV19
CASLVRYGGRGIRQPQHF
TGTGCCAGTCTGGTGCGTTACGGGGGCAGGGGGATACGTCAGCCCCAGCATTTT
>TRBJ1-5|NA|NA|TRBV7-8
CASSLENSYQPQHF
TGTGCCAGCAGCTTAGAAAACAGTTATCAGCCCCAGCATTTT
>TRBJ2-1|NA|TRBD2|TRBV10-2
CASRLAGGRTYNEQFF
TGCGCCAGCAGACTAGCGGGGGGCCGCACCTACAATGAGCAGTTCTTC
>TRBJ1-2|NA|TRBD1|TRBV6-1
CASSEDRVGGYTF
TGTGCCAGCAGTGAGGACAGGGTCGGTGGCTACACCTTC
>TRBJ1-1|NA|NA|TRBV28
CASSWRQKAFF
TGTGCCAGCAGTTGGAGACAGAAAGCTTTCTTT
>TRBJ2-7|NA|TRBD1|TRBV29-1
CSVGDRGLYEQYF
TGCAGCGTCGGGGACAGGGGGCTTTACGAGCAGTACTTC
>TRBJ1-2|once|NA|TRBV5-6
CASSLYGRAYGYTF
TGTGCCAGCAGCTTGTACGGCAGGGCATATGGCTACACCTTC
>TRBJ2-7|NA|NA|TRBV7-2
CASSLARPGRYEQYF
TGTGCCAGCAGCTTAGCGCGTCCAGGGAGGTACGAGCAGTACTTC
>TRBJ2-5|once|TRBD2|TRBV30
CAWSTLLLAGDTGTQYF
TGTGCCTGGTCTACCCTCCTACTAGCGGGGGACACAGGGACCCAGTACTTC
>TRBJ1-1|NA|NA|TRBV7-3
CASSLTSQYEAFF
TGTGCCAGCAGCTTAACTTCCCAGTATGAAGCTTTCTTT
>TRBJ1-2|NA|NA|TRBV28
CASSYSFYGYTF
TGTGCCAGCAGTTACTCATTCTACGGCTACACCTTC
>TRBJ1-5|NA|TRBD1|TRBV5-8
CASSLGTGRNQPQHF
TGTGCCAGCAGCTTGGGGACAGGGAGGAATCAGCCCCAGCATTTT
>TRBJ1-6|NA|TRBD1|TRBV5-1
CASSFSRGVNNSPLHF
TGCGCCAGCAGCTTCTCCAGGGGGGTGAATAATTCACCCCTCCACTTT
>TRBJ1-2|NA|TRBD1|TRBV2
CASSPQGEGYGYTF
TGTGCCAGCAGCCCACAGGGGGAGGGTTATGGCTACACCTTC
>TRBJ1-4|few|NA|TRBV3-1/TRBV3-2
CASSQDLGGTFPSNEKLFF
TGTGCCAGCAGCCAAGATCTGGGAGGGACTTTTCCTTCTAATGAAAAACTGTTTTTT
>TRBJ1-5|NA|NA|TRBV5-1
CASSEVGGSNQPQHF
TGCGCCAGCAGCGAGGTCGGGGGTAGCAATCAGCCCCAGCATTTT